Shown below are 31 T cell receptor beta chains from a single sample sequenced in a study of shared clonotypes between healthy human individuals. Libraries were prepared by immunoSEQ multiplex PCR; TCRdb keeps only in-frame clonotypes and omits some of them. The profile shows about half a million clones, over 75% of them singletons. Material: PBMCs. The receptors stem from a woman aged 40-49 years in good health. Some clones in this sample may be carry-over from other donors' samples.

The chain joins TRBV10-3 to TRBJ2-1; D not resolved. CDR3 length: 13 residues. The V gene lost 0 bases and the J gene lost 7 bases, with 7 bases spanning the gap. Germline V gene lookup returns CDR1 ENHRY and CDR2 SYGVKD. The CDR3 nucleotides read TGTGCCATCAGTGAGTCGGGTCCAAATGAGCAGTTCTTC. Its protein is CAISESGPNEQFF.

The CDR3 here is CASTTFLRPAQADTQYF. The DNA of the CDR3 is TGTGCCAGCACAACATTTCTAAGACCCGCTCAGGCAGATACGCAGTATTTT. The chain recombines TRBV7-9 with TRBJ2-3; D remains unclear. Per the germline V gene, CDR1 is SEHNR and CDR2 is FQNEAQ (reference sequence). This CDR3 region has 17 residues. Trimming pared 7 bases from V and 4 bases from J, leaving 24 bases between.

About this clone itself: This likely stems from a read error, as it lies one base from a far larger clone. The CDR3 here is CASSTGGLSGANVLAF. CDR3 nucleotides: TGCGCCAGCAGCACCGGGGGGCTTTCTGGGGCCAACGTCCTGGCTTTC. The genes are TRBV5-1 and TRBJ2-6; possible D gene TRBD2, 7 bases. This CDR3 is 16 amino acids long. Per the germline V gene, CDR1 is SGHRS and CDR2 is YFSETQ.

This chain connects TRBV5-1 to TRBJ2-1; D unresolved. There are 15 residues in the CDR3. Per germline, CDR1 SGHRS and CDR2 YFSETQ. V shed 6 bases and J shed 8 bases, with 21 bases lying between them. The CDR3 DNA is TGCGCCAGCACCCCTACCCCAGCCCAAGGCGATGAGCAGTTCTTC. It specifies CASTPTPAQGDEQFF.

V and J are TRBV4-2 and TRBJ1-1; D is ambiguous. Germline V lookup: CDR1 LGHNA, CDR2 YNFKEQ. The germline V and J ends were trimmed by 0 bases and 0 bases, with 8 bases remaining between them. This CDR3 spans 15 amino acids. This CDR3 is CASSQEQRVNTEAFF. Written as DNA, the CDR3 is TGTGCCAGCAGCCAAGAGCAGAGAGTGAACACTGAAGCTTTCTTT.

The CDR3 sequence: CASSPYTLPYEQYF. In DNA form, the CDR3 reads TGTGCCAGCAGCCCTTATACCCTACCCTACGAGCAGTACTTC. V gene TRBV5-6 combines with J gene TRBJ2-7; D not resolved. Germline V gene data show CDR1 as SGHDT and CDR2 as YYEEEE. Trimming cost V 4 bases and J 2 bases, with 13 bases left between them. The CDR3 runs to 14 residues.

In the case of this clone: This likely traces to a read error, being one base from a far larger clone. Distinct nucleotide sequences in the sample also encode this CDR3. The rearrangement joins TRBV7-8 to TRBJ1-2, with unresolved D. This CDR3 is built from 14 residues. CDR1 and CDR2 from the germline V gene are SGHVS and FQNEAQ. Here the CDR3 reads CASSTNEVDLSYTF. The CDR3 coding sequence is TGTGCCAGCAGCACCAATGAGGTCGATCTTAGCTATACCTTC. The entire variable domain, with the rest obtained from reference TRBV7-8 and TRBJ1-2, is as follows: GAGVSQSPRYKVAKRGQDVALRCDPISGHVSLFWYQQALGQGPEFLTYFQNEAQLDKSGLPSDRFFAERPEGSVSTLKIQRTQQEDSAVYLCASSTNEVDLSYTFGSGTRLTVV.

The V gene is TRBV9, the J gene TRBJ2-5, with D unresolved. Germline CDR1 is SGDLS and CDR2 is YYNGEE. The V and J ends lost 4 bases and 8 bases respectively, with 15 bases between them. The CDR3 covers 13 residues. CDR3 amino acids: CASSKTPKRTQYF. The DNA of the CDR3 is TGTGCCAGCAGCAAAACCCCCAAGAGAACCCAGTACTTC.

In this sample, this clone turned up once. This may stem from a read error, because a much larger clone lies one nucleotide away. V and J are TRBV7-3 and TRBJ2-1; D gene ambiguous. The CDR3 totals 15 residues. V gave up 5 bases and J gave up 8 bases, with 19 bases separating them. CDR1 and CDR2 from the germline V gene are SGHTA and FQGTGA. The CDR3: CASSLTSSLYDEQFF. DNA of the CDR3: TGTGCCAGCAGCCTGACCAGCTCCCTTTACGATGAGCAGTTCTTC.

This chain's CDR3 is CASSLDNRVQAGVWHNEQFF. The CDR3 DNA follows: TGCGCCAGCAGCTTGGACAACAGGGTTCAAGCGGGAGTATGGCACAATGAGCAGTTCTTC. The chain links TRBV5-1 to TRBJ2-1, with 8 bases aligning to TRBD2. The CDR3 covers 20 residues. The germline gives CDR1 SGHRS, CDR2 YFSETQ. Losses at the gene ends were 0 bases for V and 5 bases for J; bases not matched to a gene: 19. Based on the CDR3 plus reference TRBV5-1 and TRBJ2-1, the full variable domain is KAGVTQTPRYLIKTRGQQVTLSCSPISGHRSVSWYQQTPGQGLQFLFEYFSETQRNKGNFPGRFSGRQFSNSRSEMNVSTLELGDSALYLCASSLDNRVQAGVWHNEQFFGPGTRLTVL.

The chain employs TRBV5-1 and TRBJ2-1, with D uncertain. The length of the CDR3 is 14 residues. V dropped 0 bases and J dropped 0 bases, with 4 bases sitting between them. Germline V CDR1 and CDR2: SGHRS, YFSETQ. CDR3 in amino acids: CASSLGRSYNEQFF. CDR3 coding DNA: TGCGCCAGCAGCTTGGGTCGCTCCTACAATGAGCAGTTCTTC.

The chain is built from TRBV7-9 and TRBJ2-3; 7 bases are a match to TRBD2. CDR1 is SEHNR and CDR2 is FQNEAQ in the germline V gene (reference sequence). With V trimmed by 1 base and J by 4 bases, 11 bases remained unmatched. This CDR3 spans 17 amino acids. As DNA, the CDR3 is TGTGCCAGCAGCTTAGGAGGGTGGGCGGGAGAAGCAGATACGCAGTATTTT. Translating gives CASSLGGWAGEADTQYF.

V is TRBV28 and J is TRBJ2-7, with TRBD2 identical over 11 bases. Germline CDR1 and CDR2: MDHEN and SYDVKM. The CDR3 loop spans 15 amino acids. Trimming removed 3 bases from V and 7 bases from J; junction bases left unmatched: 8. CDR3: CASSFQLAGGEEQYF. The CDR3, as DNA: TGTGCCAGCAGTTTTCAGCTAGCGGGAGGTGAAGAGCAGTACTTC.

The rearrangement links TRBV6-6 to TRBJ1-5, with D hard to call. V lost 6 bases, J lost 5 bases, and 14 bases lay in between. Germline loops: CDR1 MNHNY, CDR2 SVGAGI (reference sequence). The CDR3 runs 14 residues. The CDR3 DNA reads TGTGCCAGCAGCCCCTCAAGTGGGGATCAGCCCCAGCATTTT. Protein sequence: CASSPSSGDQPQHF.

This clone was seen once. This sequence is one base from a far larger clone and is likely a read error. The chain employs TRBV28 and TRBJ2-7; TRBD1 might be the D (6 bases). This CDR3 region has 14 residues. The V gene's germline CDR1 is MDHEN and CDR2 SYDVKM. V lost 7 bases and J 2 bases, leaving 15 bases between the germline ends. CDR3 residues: CASNRIRGPYEQYF. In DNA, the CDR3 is TGTGCCAGCAATAGGATCAGGGGACCCTACGAGCAGTACTTC.

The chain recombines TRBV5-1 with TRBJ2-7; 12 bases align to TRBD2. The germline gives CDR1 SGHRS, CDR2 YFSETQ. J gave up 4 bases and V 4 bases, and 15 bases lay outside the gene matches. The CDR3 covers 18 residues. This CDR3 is CASSPGLAGFRRFYEQYF. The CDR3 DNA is TGCGCCAGCAGCCCCGGACTAGCGGGGTTTCGGAGATTTTACGAGCAGTACTTC.

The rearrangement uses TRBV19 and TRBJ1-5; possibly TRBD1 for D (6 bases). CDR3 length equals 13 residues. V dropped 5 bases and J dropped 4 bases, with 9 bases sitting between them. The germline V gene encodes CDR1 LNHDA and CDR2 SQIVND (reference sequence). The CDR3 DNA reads TGTGCCAGTAGTGGGGGGCCAAATCAGCCCCAGCATTTT. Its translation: CASSGGPNQPQHF.

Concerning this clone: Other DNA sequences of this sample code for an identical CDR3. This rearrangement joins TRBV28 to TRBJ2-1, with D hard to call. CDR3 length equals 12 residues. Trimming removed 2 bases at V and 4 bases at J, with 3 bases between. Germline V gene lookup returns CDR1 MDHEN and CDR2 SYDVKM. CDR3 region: CASSLRYNEQFF. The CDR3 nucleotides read TGTGCCAGCAGTTTAAGGTACAATGAGCAGTTCTTC.

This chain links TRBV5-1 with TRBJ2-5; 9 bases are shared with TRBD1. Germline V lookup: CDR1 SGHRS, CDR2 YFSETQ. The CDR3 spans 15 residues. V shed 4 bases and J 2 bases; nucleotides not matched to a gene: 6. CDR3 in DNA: TGCGCCAGCAGCATCGGACAGGGGAATCAAGAGACCCAGTACTTC. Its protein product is CASSIGQGNQETQYF.

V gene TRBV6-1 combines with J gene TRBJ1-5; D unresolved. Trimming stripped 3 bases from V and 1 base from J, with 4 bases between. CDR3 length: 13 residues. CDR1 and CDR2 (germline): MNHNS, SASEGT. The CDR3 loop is CASSEASNQPQHF. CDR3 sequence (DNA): TGTGCCAGCAGTGAGGCGAGCAATCAGCCCCAGCATTTT.

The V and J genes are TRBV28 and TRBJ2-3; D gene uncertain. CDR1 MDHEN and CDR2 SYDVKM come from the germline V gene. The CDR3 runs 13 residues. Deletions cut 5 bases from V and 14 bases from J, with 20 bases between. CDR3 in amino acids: CASSLSQGPSLYF. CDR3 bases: TGTGCCAGCAGTCTAAGCCAAGGGCCGTCATTGTATTTT.

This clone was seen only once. CDR3 sequence: CASSTTGTNYGYTF. The CDR3 nucleotides read TGTGCCAGCAGTACGACAGGGACTAACTATGGCTACACCTTC. The V and J genes are TRBV6-1 and TRBJ1-2; TRBD1 aligns across 7 bases. The CDR3 has 14 residues. Germline CDR1 reads MNHNS; CDR2 reads SASEGT. The V gene end was trimmed by 5 bases and the J gene end by 0 bases; junction bases not matched to a gene: 3.

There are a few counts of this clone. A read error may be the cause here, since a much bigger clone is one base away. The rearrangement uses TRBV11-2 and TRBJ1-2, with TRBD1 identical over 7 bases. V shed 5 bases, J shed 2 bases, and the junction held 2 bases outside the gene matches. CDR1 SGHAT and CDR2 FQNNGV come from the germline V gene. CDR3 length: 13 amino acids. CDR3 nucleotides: TGTGCCAGCAGCCTGGACAGGAACTATGGCTACACCTTC. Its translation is CASSLDRNYGYTF.

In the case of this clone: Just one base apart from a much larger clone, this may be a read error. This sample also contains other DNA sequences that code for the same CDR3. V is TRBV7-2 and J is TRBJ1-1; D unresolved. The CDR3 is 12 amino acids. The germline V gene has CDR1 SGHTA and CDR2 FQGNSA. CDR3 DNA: TGCGCCAGCAGCAACCCCGGGACTGAAGCTTTCTTT. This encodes CASSNPGTEAFF.

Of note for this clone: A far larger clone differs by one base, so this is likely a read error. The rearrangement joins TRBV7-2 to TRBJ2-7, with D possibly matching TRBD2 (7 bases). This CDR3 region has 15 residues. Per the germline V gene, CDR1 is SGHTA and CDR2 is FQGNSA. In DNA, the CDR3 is TGTGCCGGCAGCTTAGGGGGGGGCGGAGGCTACGAGCAGTACTTC. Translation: CAGSLGGGGGYEQYF.

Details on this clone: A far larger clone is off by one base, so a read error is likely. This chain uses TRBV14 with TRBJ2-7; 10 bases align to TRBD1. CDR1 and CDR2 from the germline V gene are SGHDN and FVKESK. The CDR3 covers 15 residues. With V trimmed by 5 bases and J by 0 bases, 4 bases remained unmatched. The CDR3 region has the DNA TGTGCCAGCAGCGTCGGGACAGGGGCCTCCTACGAGCAGTACTTC. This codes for CASSVGTGASYEQYF.

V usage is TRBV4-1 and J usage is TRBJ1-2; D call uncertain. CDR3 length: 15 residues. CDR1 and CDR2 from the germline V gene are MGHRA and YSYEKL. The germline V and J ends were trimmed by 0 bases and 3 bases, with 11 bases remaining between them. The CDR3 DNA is TGCGCCAGCAGCCAAGATTTCGCGGGCGACTATGGCTACACCTTC. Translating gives CASSQDFAGDYGYTF.

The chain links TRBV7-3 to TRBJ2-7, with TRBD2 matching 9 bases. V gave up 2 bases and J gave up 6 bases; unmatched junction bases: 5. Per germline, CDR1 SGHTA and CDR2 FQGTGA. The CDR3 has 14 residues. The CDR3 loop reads CASSLAGGYSEQYF. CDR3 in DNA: TGTGCCAGCAGCTTAGCGGGAGGGTACTCCGAGCAGTACTTC.

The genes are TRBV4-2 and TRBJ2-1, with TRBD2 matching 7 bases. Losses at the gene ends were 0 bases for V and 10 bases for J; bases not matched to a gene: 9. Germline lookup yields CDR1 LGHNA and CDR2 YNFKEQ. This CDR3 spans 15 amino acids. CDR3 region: CASSQEMPGGSEQFF. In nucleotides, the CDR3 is TGTGCCAGCAGCCAAGAGATGCCGGGAGGTTCAGAGCAGTTCTTC.

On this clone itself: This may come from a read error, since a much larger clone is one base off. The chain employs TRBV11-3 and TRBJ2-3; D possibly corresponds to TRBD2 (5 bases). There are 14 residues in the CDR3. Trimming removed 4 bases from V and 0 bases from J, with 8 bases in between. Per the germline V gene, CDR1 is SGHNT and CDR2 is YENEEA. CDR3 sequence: CASSSRTSTDTQYF. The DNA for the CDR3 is TGTGCCAGCAGCTCCCGGACTAGCACAGATACGCAGTATTTT.

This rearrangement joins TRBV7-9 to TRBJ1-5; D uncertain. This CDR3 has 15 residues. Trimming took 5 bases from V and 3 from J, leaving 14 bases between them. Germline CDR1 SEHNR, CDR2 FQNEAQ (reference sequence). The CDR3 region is CASSQSGRINQPQHF. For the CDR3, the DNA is TGTGCCAGCAGCCAGAGCGGACGGATCAATCAGCCCCAGCATTTT. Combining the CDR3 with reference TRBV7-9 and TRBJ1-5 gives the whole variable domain DTGVSQNPRHKITKRGQNVTFRCDPISEHNRLYWYRQTLGQGPEFLTYFQNEAQLEKSRLLSDRFSAERPKGSFSTLEIQRTEQGDSAMYLCASSQSGRINQPQHFGDGTRLSIL.